This T cell receptor (beta chain) emerged from a study of identical twins. Each CDR3 protein is one row after TCRdb ran MiXCR on the 5' RACE reads. The sample lists a few hundred thousand distinct CDR3 sequences, around 9.6% occurring once. These data are also associated with another study on yellow fever vaccine responses in identical twins.

The TCR sequence derives from a woman aged 18-30 years in good health. What was sequenced was PBMCs.

CDR3 nucleotide sequence: TGCGCCAGCGCGGTCAGGGGGCTAGGAGAGACCCAGTACTTC. This gives the protein CASAVRGLGETQYF. The chain carries TRBV10-2 and TRBJ2-5, with 8 bases fitting TRBD1. The V gene end was trimmed by 8 bases and the J gene end by 4 bases; junction bases not matched to a gene: 9. Germline V gene sequence: CDR1 WSHSY, CDR2 SAAADI. The CDR3 totals 14 residues.